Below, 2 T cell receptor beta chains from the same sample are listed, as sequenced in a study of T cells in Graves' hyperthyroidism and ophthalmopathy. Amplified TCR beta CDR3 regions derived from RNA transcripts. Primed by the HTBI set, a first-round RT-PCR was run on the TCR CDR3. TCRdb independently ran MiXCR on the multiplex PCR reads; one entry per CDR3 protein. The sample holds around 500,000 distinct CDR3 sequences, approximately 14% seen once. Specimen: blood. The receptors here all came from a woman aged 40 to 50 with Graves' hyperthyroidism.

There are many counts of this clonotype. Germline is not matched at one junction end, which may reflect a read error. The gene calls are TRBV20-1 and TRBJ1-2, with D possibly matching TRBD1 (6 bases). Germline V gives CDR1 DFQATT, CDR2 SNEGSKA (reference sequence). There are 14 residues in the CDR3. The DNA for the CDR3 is TGCAGAGCTAGCCTCCTACAGGGAACGTATGGCTACACCTTC. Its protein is CRASLLQGTYGYTF.

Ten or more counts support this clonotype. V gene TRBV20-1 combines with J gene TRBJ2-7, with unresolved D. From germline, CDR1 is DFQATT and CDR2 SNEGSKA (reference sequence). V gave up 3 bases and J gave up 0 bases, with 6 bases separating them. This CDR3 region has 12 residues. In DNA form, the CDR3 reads TGCAGTGCTAGTCCTAGCTCCTACGAGCAGTACTTC. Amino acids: CSASPSSYEQYF.